The 26 T cell receptor beta chains below come from one sample, sequenced in a study. TCRdb fed the 5' RACE reads into MiXCR, producing one record per CDR3 protein. The repertoire consists of roughly 55,000 distinct CDR3 sequences, with around 24% occurring once and the leading ten covering 2.5% to 4%. The sequencing input was tumor-infiltrating naive CD4+ T cells sorted from the breast tumor. Subset in this sample: naive CD4+ T cells, CD4+CD45RA+CD25-. All receptors derive from a female donor with breast cancer.

The chain combines TRBV5-8 with TRBJ2-7, with 9 positions matching TRBD1. V shed 4 bases and J 5 bases; nucleotides not matched to a gene: 10. CDR1 is SGHTS, CDR2 YDEGEE, per germline. This CDR3 contains 15 residues. CDR3 sequence: CASSPWRGQGNEQYF. In DNA, the CDR3 is TGTGCCAGCAGCCCCTGGCGGGGACAGGGAAACGAGCAGTACTTC.

This clonotype was counted between two and nine times. The chain couples TRBV20-1 to TRBJ2-7; D not certain. The CDR3 covers 13 residues. The germline V gene encodes CDR1 DFQATT and CDR2 SNEGSKA (reference sequence). V was shortened by 0 bases and J by 6 bases, with 12 bases between the two germline ends. In nucleotides, the CDR3 is TGCAGTGCTAGAGATTTGAGCTACCCCGAGCAGTACTTC. This sequence encodes CSARDLSYPEQYF.

This chain joins TRBV5-1 and TRBJ1-1; D gene uncertain. Trimming shortened V by 6 bases and J by 1 base, and 4 bases separated the two germline ends. Germline V gives CDR1 SGHRS, CDR2 YFSETQ. The CDR3 contains 11 residues. The CDR3 here is CASIENTEAFF. The CDR3 region has the DNA TGCGCCAGCATCGAGAACACTGAAGCTTTCTTT.

This clonotype appeared a few times. V is TRBV7-8 and J is TRBJ1-3; D is perhaps TRBD1 (6 bases). V was pared by 5 bases and J by 2 bases, with 10 bases between. The CDR3 consists of 14 residues. The germline V gene encodes CDR1 SGHVS and CDR2 FQNEAQ. CDR3 protein: CASSPDSTGNTIYF. DNA of the CDR3: TGTGCCAGCAGCCCGGACAGTACTGGAAACACCATATATTTT. Full variable domain (remainder filled in from reference TRBV7-8 and TRBJ1-3): GAGVSQSPRYKVAKRGQDVALRCDPISGHVSLFWYQQALGQGPEFLTYFQNEAQLDKSGLPSDRFFAERPEGSVSTLKIQRTQQEDSAVYLCASSPDSTGNTIYFGEGSWLTVV.

In this sample, this clonotype turned up a few times. The gene calls are TRBV6-2 or TRBV6-3 and TRBJ2-1, with 13 bases matching TRBD2. The ends lost 4 bases at V and 0 bases at J; junction bases unmatched: 3. The CDR3 consists of 17 residues. CDR1 and CDR2 from the germline V gene are MNHEY and SVGEGT. CDR3 loop: CASSSRTSGSSYNEQFF. The CDR3, as DNA: TGTGCCAGCAGTTCCAGGACTAGCGGGAGCTCCTACAATGAGCAGTTCTTC.

This clonotype has at least ten counts. V is TRBV7-2 and J is TRBJ2-1, with D possibly being TRBD2 (5 bases). CDR1 SGHTA and CDR2 FQGNSA come from the germline V gene. The CDR3 has 13 residues. With 3 bases removed from V and 12 bases from J, the gap between germline ends came to 15 bases. As DNA, the CDR3 is TGTGCCAGCAGCTTTCGCCAGCGGCCAGGGCAGTTCTTC. It is translated as CASSFRQRPGQFF.

This clonotype showed up many times. The V call is TRBV20-1, the J call TRBJ1-2; unclear D gene. The V end was cut by 6 bases, the J end by 6 bases, with 5 bases between. The CDR3 has 9 residues. Germline values: CDR1 DFQATT, CDR2 SNEGSKA (reference sequence). The CDR3 bases are TGCAGTGCCCTGAATGGCTACACCTTC. This codes for CSALNGYTF.

This clonotype has just one count. A read error may produce the germline difference seen at one junction end. V gene TRBV5-1 combines with J gene TRBJ1-1, with D uncertain. The V gene's germline CDR1 is SGHRS and CDR2 YFSETQ. The length of the CDR3 is 14 residues. The CDR3 region is CASRKVDGNSEVFF. In DNA, the CDR3 is TGCGCCAGCCGGAAAGTCGACGGTAACTCTGAAGTTTTCTTT.

This clonotype showed up just a few times. V usage is TRBV7-2 and J usage is TRBJ2-7; 8 positions agree with TRBD2. Germline CDR1 and CDR2: SGHTA and FQGNSA. CDR3 length equals 14 residues. Trimming removed 4 bases from V and 0 bases from J; junction bases left unmatched: 2. The DNA for the CDR3 is TGTGCCAGCAGCTCAGGGACTAGCTCCTACGAGCAGTACTTC. Translating gives CASSSGTSSYEQYF.

V and J are TRBV20-1 and TRBJ2-5; 9 bases match TRBD2. The V gene end was trimmed by 3 bases and the J gene end by 5 bases; junction bases not matched to a gene: 7. This CDR3 has 14 residues. Germline CDR1 is DFQATT and CDR2 is SNEGSKA (reference sequence). CDR3 bases: TGCAGTGCTAGGGGAGGCGGGAGGGGGGAGACCCAGTACTTC. Amino acids: CSARGGGRGETQYF.

A note on this clonotype: A read error may account for a junction end that differs from germline. V gene TRBV20-1 combines with J gene TRBJ2-3, with D unresolved. Germline-derived CDR1 and CDR2 are DFQATT and SNEGSKA (reference sequence). This CDR3 region has 16 residues. The CDR3 sequence is CRASPAALEGTDTQYF. CDR3 sequence (DNA): TGCAGAGCTAGTCCTGCCGCGCTGGAAGGGACAGATACGCAGTATTTT.

The rearrangement joins TRBV10-3 to TRBJ1-2, with TRBD1 matching 10 bases. J gave up 2 bases and V 5 bases, and 2 bases lay outside the gene matches. The CDR3 is 14 residues long. The germline V gene has CDR1 ENHRY and CDR2 SYGVKD. CDR3 in amino acids: CAISPDRGNYGYTF. The CDR3 nucleotides are TGTGCCATCAGTCCGGACAGGGGGAACTATGGCTACACCTTC.

The table lists this clonotype with a few counts. The chain joins TRBV12-3 or TRBV12-4 to TRBJ2-3; 9 bases agree with TRBD2. The CDR3 extends over 13 amino acids. Trimming took 6 bases from V and 8 from J; bases not matched to a gene: 6. CDR3 sequence (DNA): TGTGCCAGCAGCGGACTAGCGAGCGGTACGCAGTATTTT. Protein: CASSGLASGTQYF.

Many counts were recorded for this clonotype. This rearrangement joins TRBV27 to TRBJ2-2; 8 bases line up with TRBD1. CDR1 and CDR2 (germline): MNHEY, SMNVEV (reference sequence). CDR3 length: 17 amino acids. V trimming: 6 bases; J trimming: 5 bases; junction bases outside the gene matches: 14. CDR3 amino acids: CASRIKIRGLVTGELFF. DNA of the CDR3: TGTGCCAGCAGGATAAAAATCAGGGGGCTGGTGACCGGGGAGCTGTTTTTT.

This clonotype was observed many times. The V gene is TRBV7-3, the J gene TRBJ1-1; maybe TRBD1 (5 bases). The CDR3 consists of 15 residues. V lost 4 bases and J 5 bases, leaving 17 bases between the germline ends. Germline-derived CDR1 and CDR2 are SGHTA and FQGTGA. The CDR3 reads CASSSPGGIWTEAFF. The CDR3 nucleotides are TGTGCCAGCAGCTCCCCGGGGGGGATCTGGACTGAAGCTTTCTTT.

This sequence joins TRBV5-1 and TRBJ2-2; tentative D call: TRBD1 (6 bases). The CDR3 spans 15 residues. V was clipped by 0 bases and J by 3 bases, with 9 bases between them. CDR1 and CDR2 (germline): SGHRS, YFSETQ. The CDR3 region is CASSLAQGYTGELFF. The CDR3 bases are TGCGCCAGCAGCTTGGCTCAGGGGTACACCGGGGAGCTGTTTTTT. The entire variable domain, with the rest obtained from reference TRBV5-1 and TRBJ2-2, is as follows: KAGVTQTPRYLIKTRGQQVTLSCSPISGHRSVSWYQQTPGQGLQFLFEYFSETQRNKGNFPGRFSGRQFSNSRSEMNVSTLELGDSALYLCASSLAQGYTGELFFGEGSRLTVL.

The chain combines TRBV7-3 with TRBJ1-6; possibly TRBD1 for D (6 bases). The V and J ends lost 7 bases and 8 bases respectively, with 18 bases between them. Germline CDR1 reads SGHTA; CDR2 reads FQGTGA. There are 15 residues in the CDR3. The CDR3 here is CASKVMGGADSPLHF. CDR3 nucleotides: TGTGCCAGCAAGGTGATGGGGGGGGCTGATTCACCCCTCCACTTT.

The gene calls are TRBV28 and TRBJ1-1, with D tentatively TRBD1 (6 bases). Looked up from germline, CDR1 is MDHEN and CDR2 is SYDVKM. The CDR3 contains 15 residues. Between the trimmed V and J ends, which lost 1 base and 4 bases, there was a span of 13 bases. CDR3 sequence (DNA): TGTGCCAGCAGTTTATCGGGACAAGCACCCACTGAAGCTTTCTTT. This gives the protein CASSLSGQAPTEAFF.

This chain connects TRBV11-2 to TRBJ1-3; D call uncertain. Per the germline V gene, CDR1 is SGHAT and CDR2 is FQNNGV. V lost 4 bases and J 0 bases, leaving 7 bases between the germline ends. The CDR3 is made up of 14 amino acids. The CDR3 region has the DNA TGTGCCAGCAGCTCTACCTTCTCTGGAAACACCATATATTTT. This codes for CASSSTFSGNTIYF. The full variable domain, its missing parts supplied by reference TRBV11-2 and TRBJ1-3, is EAGVAQSPRYKIIEKRQSVAFWCNPISGHATLYWYQQILGQGPKLLIQFQNNGVVDDSQLPKDRFSAERLKGVDSTLKIQPAKLEDSAVYLCASSSTFSGNTIYFGEGSWLTVV.

The sample holds a few counts of this clonotype. The CDR3 sequence: CASSSATGDQETQYF. The CDR3 bases are TGCGCCAGCAGCTCGGCGACAGGCGACCAAGAGACCCAGTACTTC. The chain carries TRBV5-1 and TRBJ2-5; D perhaps matches TRBD1 (6 bases). This CDR3 has 15 residues. Trimming cost V 3 bases and J 0 bases, with 12 bases left between them. The germline V gene has CDR1 SGHRS and CDR2 YFSETQ.

As to this clonotype: At one end, the junction sequence differs from germline, possibly due to a read error. The chain links TRBV4-1 to TRBJ2-5; 8 nucleotides match TRBD1. This CDR3 region has 16 residues. From germline, CDR1 is MGHRA and CDR2 YSYEKL. The CDR3 DNA sequence: TGCGTCAGCAGCGGACGCCGGACAGGGCCGGAAGAGACCCAGTACTTC. Translation gives CVSSGRRTGPEETQYF.

This clonotype has only a few counts. The chain has TRBV2 and TRBJ1-2; D may be TRBD1 (5 bases). Trimming removed 4 bases from V and 4 bases from J, with 16 bases in between. Germline CDR1 reads SNHLY; CDR2 reads FYNNEI. The length of the CDR3 is 15 residues. The CDR3 DNA reads TGTGCCAGCAGTGGGGGACCGTCACGCGGCTATGGCTACACCTTC. This gives the protein CASSGGPSRGYGYTF.

The V and J genes are TRBV5-1 and TRBJ1-2; D unresolved. CDR1 and CDR2 (germline): SGHRS, YFSETQ. With 0 bases removed from V and 10 bases from J, the gap between germline ends came to 10 bases. The CDR3 length is 12 residues. CDR3 DNA: TGCGCCAGCAGCTTGGCCCTTAACGTCTACACCTTC. Amino acids: CASSLALNVYTF.

V is TRBV6-5 and J is TRBJ1-1; the match to TRBD1 covers 8 bases. V was clipped by 4 bases and J by 2 bases; unmatched bases: 9. CDR3 length: 16 amino acids. CDR1 and CDR2 (germline): MNHEY, SVGAGI. The CDR3 loop reads CASSSNYRGANTEAFF. In nucleotides, the CDR3 is TGTGCCAGCAGTTCAAACTACAGGGGGGCCAACACTGAAGCTTTCTTT.

This clonotype was found many times. The chain employs TRBV20-1 and TRBJ2-1; TRBD2 matches 10 bases. The CDR3 length is 16 residues. The trim removed 5 bases at V and 3 bases at J, leaving 10 bases unmatched. Germline CDR1 and CDR2: DFQATT and SNEGSKA (reference sequence). The CDR3 protein is CSAEGPLAGNYNEQFF. CDR3 in DNA: TGCAGTGCTGAGGGACCACTAGCGGGGAACTACAATGAGCAGTTCTTC.

CDR3 protein: CASSHLGLAGGLDTQYF. The CDR3 DNA follows: TGTGCCAGCAGCCACTTGGGACTAGCGGGAGGTCTGGATACGCAGTATTTT. This chain connects TRBV6-7 to TRBJ2-3; the match to TRBD2 covers 15 bases. TRBV6-7 is an open reading frame, and its role is uncertain. CDR3 length: 17 residues. Trimming took 6 bases from V and 6 from J; bases not matched to a gene: 10.